Reported below is one TCR beta chain. The data originate from a study of identical twins. This CDR3 is 14 amino acids long. Trimming left V 4 bases short and J 7 bases short, with 14 bases between. Via MiXCR, TCRdb re-called the 5' RACE reads, giving one row per CDR3 protein. The data contain 300,000 to 400,000 distinct CDR3 sequences, about 12% of them singletons. The same data also went into a second study, on yellow fever vaccine responses in identical twins.

This TCR derives from a woman between 18 and 30 years old in good health. The chain employs TRBV12-3 or TRBV12-4 and TRBJ2-4; D is possibly TRBD2 (6 bases). The specimen sequenced was CD8+ T cells sorted from blood. The CDR3 nucleotides read TGTGCCAGCAGTTCGGCGGGGCAGGGTAACATTCAGTACTTC. Protein sequence: CASSSAGQGNIQYF.